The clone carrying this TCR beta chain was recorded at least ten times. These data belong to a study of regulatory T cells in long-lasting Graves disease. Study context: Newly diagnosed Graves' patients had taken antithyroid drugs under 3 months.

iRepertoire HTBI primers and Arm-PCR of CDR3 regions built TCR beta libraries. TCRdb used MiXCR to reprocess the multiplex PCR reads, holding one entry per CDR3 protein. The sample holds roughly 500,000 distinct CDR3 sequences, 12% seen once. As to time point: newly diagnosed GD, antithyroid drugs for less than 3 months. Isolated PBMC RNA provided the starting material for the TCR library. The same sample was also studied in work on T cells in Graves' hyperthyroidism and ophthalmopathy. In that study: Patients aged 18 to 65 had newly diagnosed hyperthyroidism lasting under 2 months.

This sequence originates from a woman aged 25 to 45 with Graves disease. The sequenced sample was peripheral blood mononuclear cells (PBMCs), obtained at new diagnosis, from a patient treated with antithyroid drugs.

The CDR3 region is CASSLNRNQPQHF. CDR3 DNA: TGTGCCAGCAGCTTAAACCGCAATCAGCCCCAGCATTTT. The chain couples TRBV11-3 to TRBJ1-5; D call uncertain. CDR1 is SGHNT, CDR2 YENEEA, per germline. V was pared by 2 bases and J by 2 bases, with 4 bases between. The CDR3 sequence is 13 residues long.